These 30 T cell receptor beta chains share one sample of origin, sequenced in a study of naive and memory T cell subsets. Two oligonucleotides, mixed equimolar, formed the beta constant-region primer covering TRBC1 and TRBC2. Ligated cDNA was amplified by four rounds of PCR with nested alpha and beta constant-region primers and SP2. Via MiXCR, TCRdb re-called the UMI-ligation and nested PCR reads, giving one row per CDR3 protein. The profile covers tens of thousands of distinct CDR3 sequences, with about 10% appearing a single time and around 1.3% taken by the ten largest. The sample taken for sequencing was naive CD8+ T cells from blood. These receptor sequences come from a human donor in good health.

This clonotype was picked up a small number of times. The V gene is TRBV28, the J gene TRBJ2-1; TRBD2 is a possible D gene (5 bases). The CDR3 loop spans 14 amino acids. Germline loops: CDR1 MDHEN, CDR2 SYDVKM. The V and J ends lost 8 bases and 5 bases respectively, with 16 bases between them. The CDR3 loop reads CASERAAEHNEQFF. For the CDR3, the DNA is TGTGCCAGCGAACGAGCGGCAGAACACAATGAGCAGTTCTTC. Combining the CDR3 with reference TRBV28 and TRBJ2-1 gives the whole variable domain DVKVTQSSRYLVKRTGEKVFLECVQDMDHENMFWYRQDPGLGLRLIYFSYDVKMKEKGDIPEGYSVSREKKERFSLILESASTNQTSMYLCASERAAEHNEQFFGPGTRLTVL.

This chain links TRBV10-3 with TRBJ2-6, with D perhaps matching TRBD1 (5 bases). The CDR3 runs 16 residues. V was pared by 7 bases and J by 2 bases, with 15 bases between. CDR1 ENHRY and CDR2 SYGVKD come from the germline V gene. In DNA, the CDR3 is TGTGCCATCAAGGGGCAGCCTGCTCCTGGGGCCAACGTCCTGACTTTC. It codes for CAIKGQPAPGANVLTF.

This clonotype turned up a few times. CDR3 amino acids: CASSFGPNEQYF. CDR3 DNA: TGTGCCAGCAGCTTTGGTCCAAACGAGCAGTACTTC. The gene calls are TRBV7-8 and TRBJ2-7; unclear D gene. The CDR3 totals 12 residues. Germline V lookup: CDR1 SGHVS, CDR2 FQNEAQ. V gave up 3 bases and J gave up 5 bases, with 8 bases separating them.

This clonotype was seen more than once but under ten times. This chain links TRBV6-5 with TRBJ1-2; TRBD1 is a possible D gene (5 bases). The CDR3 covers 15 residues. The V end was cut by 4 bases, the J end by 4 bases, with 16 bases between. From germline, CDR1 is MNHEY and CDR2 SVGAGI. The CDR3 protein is CASSLLETDVYGYTF. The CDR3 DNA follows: TGTGCCAGCAGTTTACTGGAGACAGACGTCTATGGCTACACCTTC.

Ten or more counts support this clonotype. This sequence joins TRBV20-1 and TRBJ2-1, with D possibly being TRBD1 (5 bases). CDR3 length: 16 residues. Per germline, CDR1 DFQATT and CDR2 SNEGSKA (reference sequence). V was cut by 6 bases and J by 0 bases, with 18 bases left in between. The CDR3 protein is CSASHWGGSSYNEQFF. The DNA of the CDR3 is TGCAGTGCCAGCCATTGGGGCGGAAGCTCCTACAATGAGCAGTTCTTC.

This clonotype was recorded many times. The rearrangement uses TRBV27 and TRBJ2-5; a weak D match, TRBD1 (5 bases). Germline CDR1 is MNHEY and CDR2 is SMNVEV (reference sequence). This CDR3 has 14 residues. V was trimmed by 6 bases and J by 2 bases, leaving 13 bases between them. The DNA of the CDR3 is TGTGCCAGCAGAATGACAGTATTACAAGAGACCCAGTACTTC. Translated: CASRMTVLQETQYF.

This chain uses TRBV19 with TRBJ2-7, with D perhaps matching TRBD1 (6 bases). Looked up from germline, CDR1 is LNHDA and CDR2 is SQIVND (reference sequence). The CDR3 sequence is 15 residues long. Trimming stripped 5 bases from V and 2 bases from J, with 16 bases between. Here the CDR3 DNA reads TGTGCCAGTAGTTTACGGGACACCTCCACCTACGAGCAGTACTTC. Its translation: CASSLRDTSTYEQYF. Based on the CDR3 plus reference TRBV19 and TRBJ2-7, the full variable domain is DGGITQSPKYLFRKEGQNVTLSCEQNLNHDAMYWYRQDPGQGLRLIYYSQIVNDFQKGDIAEGYSVSREKKESFPLTVTSAQKNPTAFYLCASSLRDTSTYEQYFGPGTRLTVT.

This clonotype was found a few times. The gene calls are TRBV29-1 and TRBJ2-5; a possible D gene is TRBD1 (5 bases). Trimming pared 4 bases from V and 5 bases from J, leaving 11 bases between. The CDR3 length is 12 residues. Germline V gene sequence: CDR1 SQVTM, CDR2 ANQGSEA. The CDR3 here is CSVGAGLETQYF. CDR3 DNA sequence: TGCAGCGTTGGTGCAGGGCTGGAGACCCAGTACTTC.

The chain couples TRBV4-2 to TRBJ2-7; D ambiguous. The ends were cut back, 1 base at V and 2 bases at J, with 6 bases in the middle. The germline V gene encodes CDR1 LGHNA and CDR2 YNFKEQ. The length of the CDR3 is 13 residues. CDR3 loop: CASSQVLAYEQYF. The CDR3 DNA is TGTGCCAGCAGCCAAGTGCTAGCCTACGAGCAGTACTTC.

CDR3 sequence reads: CASSFTMNTEAFF. The CDR3, as DNA: TGTGCCAGCAGTTTCACTATGAACACTGAAGCTTTCTTT. The chain combines TRBV27 with TRBJ1-1; D is unclear. CDR3 length: 13 amino acids. V was cut by 3 bases and J by 0 bases, with 5 bases left in between. CDR1 and CDR2 (germline): MNHEY, SMNVEV (reference sequence).

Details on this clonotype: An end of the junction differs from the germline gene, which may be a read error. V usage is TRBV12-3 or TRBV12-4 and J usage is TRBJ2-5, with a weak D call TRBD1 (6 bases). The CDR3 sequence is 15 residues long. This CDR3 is CASNLGGLGQETQYF. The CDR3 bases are TGTGCCAGCAATTTAGGGGGTTTAGGACAAGAGACCCAGTACTTC.

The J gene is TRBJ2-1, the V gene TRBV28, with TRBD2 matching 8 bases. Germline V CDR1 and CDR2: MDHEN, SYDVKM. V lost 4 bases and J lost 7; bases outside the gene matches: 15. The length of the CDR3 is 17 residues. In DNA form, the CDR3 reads TGTGCCAGCAGTTCCCTCGTGCTTAGCGGGGACTCTAATGAGCAGTTCTTC. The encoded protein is CASSSLVLSGDSNEQFF.

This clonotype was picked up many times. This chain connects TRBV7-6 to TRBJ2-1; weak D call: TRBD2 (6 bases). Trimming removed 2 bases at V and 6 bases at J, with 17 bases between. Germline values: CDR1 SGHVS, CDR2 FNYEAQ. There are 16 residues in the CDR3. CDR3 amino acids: CASSLNRDWPLNEQFF. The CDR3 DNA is TGTGCCAGCAGCTTAAATCGGGACTGGCCCCTCAATGAGCAGTTCTTC.

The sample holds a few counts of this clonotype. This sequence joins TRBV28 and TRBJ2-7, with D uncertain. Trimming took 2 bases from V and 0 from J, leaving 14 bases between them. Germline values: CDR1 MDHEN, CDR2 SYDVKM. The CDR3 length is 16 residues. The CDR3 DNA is TGTGCCAGCAGTTTAATGTCACGACAACCCTCCTACGAGCAGTACTTC. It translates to CASSLMSRQPSYEQYF.

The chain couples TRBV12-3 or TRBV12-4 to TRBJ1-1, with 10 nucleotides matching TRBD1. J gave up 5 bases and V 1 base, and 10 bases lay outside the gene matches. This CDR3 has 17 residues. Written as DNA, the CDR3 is TGTGCCAGCAGTTTAGGGGAGGCCCCGGGACAGGGGACTGAAGCTTTCTTT. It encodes CASSLGEAPGQGTEAFF.

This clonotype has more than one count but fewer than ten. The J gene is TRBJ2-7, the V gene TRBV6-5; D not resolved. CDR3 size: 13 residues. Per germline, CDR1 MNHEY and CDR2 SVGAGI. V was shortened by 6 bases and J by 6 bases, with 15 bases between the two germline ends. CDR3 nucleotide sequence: TGTGCCAGCAGCCTGAGTAGGGTAGGCGAGCAGTACTTC. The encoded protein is CASSLSRVGEQYF.

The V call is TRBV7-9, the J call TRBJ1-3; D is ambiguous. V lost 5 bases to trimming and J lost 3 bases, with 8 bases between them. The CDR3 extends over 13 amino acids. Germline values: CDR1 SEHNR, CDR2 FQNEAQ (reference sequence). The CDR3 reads CASSVEGGNTIYF. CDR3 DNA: TGTGCCAGCAGCGTCGAAGGTGGAAACACCATATATTTT.

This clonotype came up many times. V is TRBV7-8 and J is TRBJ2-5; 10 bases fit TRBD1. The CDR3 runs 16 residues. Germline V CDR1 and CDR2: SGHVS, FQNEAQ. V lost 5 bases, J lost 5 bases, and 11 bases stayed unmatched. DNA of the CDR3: TGTGCCAGCAGCCCATGGACAGGGGGGGATAGGGAGACCCAGTACTTC. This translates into CASSPWTGGDRETQYF.

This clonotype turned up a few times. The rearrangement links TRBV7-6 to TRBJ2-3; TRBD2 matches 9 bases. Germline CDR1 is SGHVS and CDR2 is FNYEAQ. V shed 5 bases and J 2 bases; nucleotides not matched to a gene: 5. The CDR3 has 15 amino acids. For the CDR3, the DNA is TGTGCCAGCAGCCGACTAGCGGTGAACACAGATACGCAGTATTTT. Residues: CASSRLAVNTDTQYF. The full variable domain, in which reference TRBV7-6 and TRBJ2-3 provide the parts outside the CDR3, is GAGVSQSPRYKVTKRGQDVALRCDPISGHVSLYWYRQALGQGPEFLTYFNYEAQQDKSGLPNDRFSAERPEGSISTLTIQRTEQRDSAMYRCASSRLAVNTDTQYFGPGTRLTVL.

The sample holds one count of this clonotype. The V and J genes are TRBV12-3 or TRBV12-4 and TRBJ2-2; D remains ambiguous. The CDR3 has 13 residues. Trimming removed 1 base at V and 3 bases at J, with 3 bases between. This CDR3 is CASSLDYTGELFF. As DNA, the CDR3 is TGTGCCAGCAGTTTAGACTACACCGGGGAGCTGTTTTTT.

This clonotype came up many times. In nucleotides, the CDR3 is TGTGCCAGCAGGGCGACAGGGAATGGCCCCAGCTCCTACAATGAGCAGTTCTTC. It specifies CASRATGNGPSSYNEQFF. This chain joins TRBV5-6 and TRBJ2-1; 7 nucleotides line up with TRBD1. Unmatched junction bases numbered 14, after V lost 5 bases and J lost 0 bases. Per the germline V gene, CDR1 is SGHDT and CDR2 is YYEEEE. CDR3 length equals 18 residues.

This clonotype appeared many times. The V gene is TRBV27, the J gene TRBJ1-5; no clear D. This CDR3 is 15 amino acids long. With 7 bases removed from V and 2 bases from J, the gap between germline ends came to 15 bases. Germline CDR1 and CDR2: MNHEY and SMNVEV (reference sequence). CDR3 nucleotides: TGTGCCAGCACCCCCTCACTTTACGGCAATCAGCCCCAGCATTTT. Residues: CASTPSLYGNQPQHF.

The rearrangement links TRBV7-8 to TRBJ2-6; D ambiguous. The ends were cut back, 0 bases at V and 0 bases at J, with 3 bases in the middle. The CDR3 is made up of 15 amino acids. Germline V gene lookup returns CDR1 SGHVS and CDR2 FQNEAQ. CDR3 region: CASSLAASGANVLTF. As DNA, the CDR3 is TGTGCCAGCAGCTTAGCAGCCTCTGGGGCCAACGTCCTGACTTTC. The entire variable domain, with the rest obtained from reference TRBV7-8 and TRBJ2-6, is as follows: GAGVSQSPRYKVAKRGQDVALRCDPISGHVSLFWYQQALGQGPEFLTYFQNEAQLDKSGLPSDRFFAERPEGSVSTLKIQRTQQEDSAVYLCASSLAASGANVLTFGAGSRLTVL.

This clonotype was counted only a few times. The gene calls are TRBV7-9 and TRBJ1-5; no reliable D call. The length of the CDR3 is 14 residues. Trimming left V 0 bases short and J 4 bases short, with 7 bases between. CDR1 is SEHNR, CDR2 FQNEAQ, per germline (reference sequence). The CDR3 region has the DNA TGTGCCAGCAGCTTAGCACTGGCAAATCAGCCCCAGCATTTT. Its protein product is CASSLALANQPQHF. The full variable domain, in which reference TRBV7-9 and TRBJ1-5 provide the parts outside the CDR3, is DTGVSQNPRHKITKRGQNVTFRCDPISEHNRLYWYRQTLGQGPEFLTYFQNEAQLEKSRLLSDRFSAERPKGSFSTLEIQRTEQGDSAMYLCASSLALANQPQHFGDGTRLSIL.

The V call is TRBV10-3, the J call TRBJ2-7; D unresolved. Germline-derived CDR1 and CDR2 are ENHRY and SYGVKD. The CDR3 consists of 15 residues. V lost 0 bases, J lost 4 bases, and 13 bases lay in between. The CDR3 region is CAISESGNPSYEQYF. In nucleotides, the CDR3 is TGTGCCATCAGTGAGTCGGGCAACCCCTCGTACGAGCAGTACTTC.

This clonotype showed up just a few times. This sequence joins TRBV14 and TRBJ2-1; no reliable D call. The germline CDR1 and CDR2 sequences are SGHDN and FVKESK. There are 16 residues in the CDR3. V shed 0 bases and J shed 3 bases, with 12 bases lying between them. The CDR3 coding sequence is TGTGCCAGCAGCCAAGATCCGGGTAGTAGCTACAATGAGCAGTTCTTC. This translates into CASSQDPGSSYNEQFF.

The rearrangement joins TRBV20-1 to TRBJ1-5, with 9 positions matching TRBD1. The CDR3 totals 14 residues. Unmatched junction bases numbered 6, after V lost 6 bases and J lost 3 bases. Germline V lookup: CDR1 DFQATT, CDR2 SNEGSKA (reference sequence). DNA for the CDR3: TGCAGTGCCCAGGACAGGGGATACAATCAGCCCCAGCATTTT. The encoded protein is CSAQDRGYNQPQHF.

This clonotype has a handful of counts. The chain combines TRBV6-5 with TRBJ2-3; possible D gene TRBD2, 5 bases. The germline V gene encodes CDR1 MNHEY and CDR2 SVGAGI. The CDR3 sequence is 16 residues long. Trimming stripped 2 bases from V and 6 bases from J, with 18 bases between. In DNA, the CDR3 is TGTGCCAGCAGTTACAGCTCACGAGGGCGGTTGGATACGCAGTATTTT. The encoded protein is CASSYSSRGRLDTQYF.

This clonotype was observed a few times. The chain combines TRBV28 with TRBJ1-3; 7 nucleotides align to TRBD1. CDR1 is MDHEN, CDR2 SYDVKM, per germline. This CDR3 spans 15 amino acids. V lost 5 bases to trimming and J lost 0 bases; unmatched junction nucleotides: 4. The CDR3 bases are TGTGCCAGCAGTCCACGGGACAGCTCTGGAAACACCATATATTTT. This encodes CASSPRDSSGNTIYF. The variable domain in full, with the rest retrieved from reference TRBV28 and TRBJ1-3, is DVKVTQSSRYLVKRTGEKVFLECVQDMDHENMFWYRQDPGLGLRLIYFSYDVKMKEKGDIPEGYSVSREKKERFSLILESASTNQTSMYLCASSPRDSSGNTIYFGEGSWLTVV.

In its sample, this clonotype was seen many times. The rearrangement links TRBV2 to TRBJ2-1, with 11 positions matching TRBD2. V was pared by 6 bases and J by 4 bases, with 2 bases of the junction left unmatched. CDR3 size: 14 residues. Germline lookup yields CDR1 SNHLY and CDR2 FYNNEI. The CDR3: CASSRLAGYNEQFF. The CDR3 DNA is TGTGCCAGCAGCAGACTAGCGGGGTACAATGAGCAGTTCTTC.